This TCR beta chain was retrieved from a study of shared clonotypes between healthy human individuals (dated by TCRdb to the early 2020s). At the level of the whole study: The cohort included three men and a couple of women between 18 and 49 years of age. For each donor, CD4 naive and CD4 memory were each given three plates, CD8 naive was given two plates, and CD8 memory was given one plate. To estimate repertoire size and how much clonotypes are shared between individuals, the study performed deep sequencing of blood TCR repertoires from a handful of healthy adults. Leukapheresis yielded between about 0.9 and 10 billion PBMCs per donor. Different laboratories and diverse techniques were used to prepare libraries and sequence TCR repertoires, to increase sequencing depth and limit assay-specific biases.

With regard to this clone: The antigen this receptor binds is unknown. Base qualities are missing; no much larger clone stands one base away.

TCR CDR3 regions were amplified from genomic DNA by multiplex PCR using the deep immunoSEQ assay. Genomic DNA extracted from each cell subset was distributed evenly over all wells of several immunoSEQ 96-well plates, and each plate served as one replicate. For sorted subsets, roughly 200 ng of genomic DNA, equivalent to 25,000 to 35,000 T cell genomes, went into each replicate PCR. The purified libraries were quantified using a Qubit 3.0 fluorometer, sized with a Bioanalyzer 2100, and then quantified again using the KAPA Library Quantification kit. Every immunoSEQ 96-well plate was sequenced on a separate single-read 150-cycle Illumina NextSeq 550 flow cell. In the original analysis: Because only junctional sequences without quality scores were contained in the immunoSEQ output, filtering matching that applied to full-length reads could not be performed. To assign V/J genes and CDR3, sequences were annotated using PyIR, a Python wrapper for IgBLAST v1.9, with IMGT germline references. Reads were removed for weak V/J assignments (E-value above 1e-6), missing CDR3, stop codons, out-of-frame junctions, or ambiguous translated residues. A V3J clonotype was defined by an identical inferred V gene, J gene, and CDR3 amino acid sequence. Percentage overlap between repertoires was calculated by dividing the number of shared unique clonotypes by the size of the smaller repertoire. RTK rarefaction, the Chao1 estimator, and Recon v2.1 estimates of unobserved clonotypes were used to assess repertoire richness. Generation probabilities were computed with OLGA for all TCRbeta clonotypes obtained by the gDNA method from several donors. TCRdb stores this immuneACCESS table with in-frame sequences only. Part of the clones is absent; in the studies checked, under half of the shortfall reflects unresolved V genes, and no reason is known for the rest. The D gene and trimming were derived from the DNA, and the V and J assignments and clone size from that table. In this sample the table shows almost 700,000 clones, roughly 94% of which occur a single time. Approximately 24% of the sample comes from the top ten.

Beyond this particular receptor, the publication reports: Incomplete sequencing was indicated by rarefaction of sorted-subset datasets, despite the large sequencing depth. Because the study included only a small number of donors, the genetic and exposure-history diversity represented was limited. Across a few donors, approximately 4.9% of naive CD4, 3% to 4% of naive CD8, 2.3% of memory CD4, and 0.4% of memory CD8 clonotypes were shared. Sampling was limited to blood, and TCR repertoires in tissue likely differ from TCR repertoires in blood. Naive subsets generally had larger estimated clonotype richness than memory subsets did. Based on pairwise subsampling, the degree of clonotype sharing among donors was expected to be affected by sequencing depth. Compared with non-shared clonotypes, clonotypes shared by all four sorted-subset donors had higher generation probabilities.

From a lookup of the germline V gene (reference sequence), CDR1 and CDR2 are SEHNR and FQNEAQ. The CDR3, cysteine through phenylalanine, is 14 amino acids long. The only DNA kept is the CDR3, 42 bases in frame from the first base. The junction carries 15 bases between V and J, which are trimmed by 5 bases and 7 bases respectively. CD8 naive samples were CD45RO-negative cells positively selected for CCR7, giving a CD45RA+CCR7+ population that excluded TemRA cells. Donors were healthy HIV-negative adults with no recently reported acute infections or vaccinations. Only Caucasian adults living in Nashville, Tennessee, USA were represented among the donors. Blood was collected by leukapheresis, and PBMCs were isolated by Ficoll-Histopaque density gradient centrifugation and then cryopreserved in liquid nitrogen vapor phase. Analytical flow cytometry was used to check the purity and quantity of each magnetically sorted T cell population. From each sorted fraction, genomic DNA was isolated and quantified by UV absorbance on a Nanodrop 2000c.

Input material: naive CD8+ T cells sorted from blood. The cell subset or site tag for this specimen amounts to: CD45RA+CCR7+. The rearrangement combines TRBV7-9 with TRBJ2-1, with the D segment identity uncertain. This TCR was recovered from a young man in good health. In nucleotide form, the sequence is TGTGCCAGCAGCCAGGCCGACGGGTTGAATGAGCAGTTCTTC. Translated, it gives CASSQADGLNEQFF.